The rows below give T cell receptor beta chains drawn from one sample of a study of regulatory T cells in long-lasting Graves disease. In TCRdb, the multiplex PCR reads were re-called with MiXCR into one record per CDR3 protein. The profile covers 200,000 to 250,000 distinct CDR3 sequences, with roughly 19% appearing a single time and 12% taken by the ten largest. These same data were also listed under a study on T cells in Graves' hyperthyroidism and ophthalmopathy.

The specimen was peripheral blood mononuclear cells (PBMCs), collected at new diagnosis, from a patient treated with antithyroid drugs. The source is a woman between 25 and 40 years old with Graves disease. CDR3s include the opening cysteine and the closing phenylalanine or tryptophan. The order of the fields is clone size, V gene, D gene, J gene, CDR3 protein, CDR3 DNA. A D gene is named only where the DNA matches it firmly. A clone size is listed for some rows: how often the clone was seen (once, few, many), or a class if it is expanded.

size: many
V: TRBV20-1
D: .
J: TRBJ1-5
CDR3: CSASTGQPQHF
DNA: TGCAGTGCCTCGACCGGTCAGCCCCAGCATTTT

size: many
V: TRBV27
D: TRBD1
J: TRBJ1-2
CDR3: CASTYRTGTGTGGYTF
DNA: TGTGCCAGCACCTACCGAACCGGGACAGGCACTGGGGGCTACACCTTC

size: .
V: TRBV25-1
D: .
J: TRBJ1-1
CDR3: CASSPGLRQEAFF
DNA: TGTGCCAGCAGTCCGGGACTCCGCCAGGAAGCTTTCTTT

size: few
V: TRBV30
D: .
J: TRBJ2-7
CDR3: CAWSPFRGTSPEQYF
DNA: TGTGCCTGGAGCCCCTTCCGGGGCACTTCTCCCGAGCAGTACTTC

size: many
V: TRBV12-3/TRBV12-4
D: TRBD2
J: TRBJ2-5
CDR3: CASSLAAGKETQYF
DNA: TGTGCCAGCAGTTTAGCAGCGGGGAAAGAGACCCAGTACTTC

size: many
V: TRBV14
D: .
J: TRBJ1-2
CDR3: CASSPGQSPNYGYTF
DNA: TGTGCCAGCAGCCCCGGACAGTCTCCTAACTATGGCTACACCTTC

size: many
V: TRBV27
D: .
J: TRBJ2-7
CDR3: CASSPGTLYEQYF
DNA: TGTGCCAGCAGCCCCGGGACACTTTACGAGCAGTACTTC

size: many
V: TRBV19
D: TRBD1
J: TRBJ1-6
CDR3: CASKRQGDSPLHF
DNA: TGTGCCAGTAAACGACAGGGAGATTCACCCCTCCACTTT

size: .
V: TRBV3-1
D: .
J: TRBJ1-6
CDR3: CASSQSDNSPLHF
DNA: TGTGCCAGCAGCCAATCGGATAATTCACCCCTCCACTTT

size: .
V: TRBV2
D: .
J: TRBJ2-3
CDR3: CASSVQASATTDTQYF
DNA: TGTGCCAGCAGTGTTCAGGCTAGCGCTACCACAGATACGCAGTATTTT

size: .
V: TRBV19
D: .
J: TRBJ1-1
CDR3: CASSLTFENTEAFF
DNA: TGTGCCAGTAGCCTTACATTTGAAAACACTGAAGCTTTCTTT

size: many
V: TRBV9
D: TRBD1
J: TRBJ2-1
CDR3: CASSKQGLLDSYNEQFF
DNA: TGTGCCAGCAGCAAACAGGGGTTGTTGGACTCCTACAATGAGCAGTTCTTC

size: .
V: TRBV12-3/TRBV12-4
D: .
J: TRBJ1-6
CDR3: CASSPLGDGNSPLHF
DNA: TGTGCCAGCAGTCCCCTCGGGGACGGAAATTCACCCCTCCACTTT

size: many
V: TRBV12-3/TRBV12-4
D: TRBD2
J: TRBJ2-3
CDR3: CASSLGAGVGTDTQYF
DNA: TGTGCCAGCAGTTTGGGAGCGGGAGTGGGCACAGATACGCAGTATTTT